These T cell receptor beta chains were read from a single sample in a study of breast tumors, draining lymph nodes, adjacent tissues. Each CDR3 protein gets one entry after TCRdb re-called the multiplex PCR reads with MiXCR. The sample carries approximately 250,000 distinct CDR3 sequences, 30% to 35% recorded once. Sequencing was performed on axillary lymph node tissue. Source of these receptors: a female donor with breast cancer. Some clones in this sample may be carry-over from other donors' samples. The CDR3 runs from the conserved cysteine through the conserved F or W. Fields, in order: V gene, clone size, D gene, J gene, CDR3 DNA, CDR3 protein. The D gene is left open where the match is weak. Where a row states a size, it is once, few, many or the class of an expanded clone; other rows omit it.

>TRBV20-1|many|.|TRBJ2-1
TGCAGTGCTAGACGACCTGCTGGCGGAGAATACAATGAGCAGTTCTTC
CSARRPAGGEYNEQFF
>TRBV20-1|.|TRBD2|TRBJ2-1
TGCAGTGCTGACTTGACCGGGACTAGCGGACCCTCCTACAATGAGCAGTTCTTC
CSADLTGTSGPSYNEQFF
>TRBV4-3|many|TRBD2|TRBJ2-5
TGCGCCAGCAGCCAACTTAGCGGGGGAGCTGTCCAAGAGACCCAGTACTTC
CASSQLSGGAVQETQYF
>TRBV6-4|.|TRBD1|TRBJ1-2
TGTGCCAGCAGTTTGGACAGGGGGGCTGCCTATGGCTACACCTTC
CASSLDRGAAYGYTF
>TRBV3-1|few|.|TRBJ1-2
TGTGCCAGCAGCCAAGAAAGCGCAGGTATAACTGGGGGCTACACCTTC
CASSQESAGITGGYTF
>TRBV5-1|.|.|TRBJ2-3
TGCGCCAGCAGCCGAGACGGACGAATTAACAATGAGCAGTATTTT
CASSRDGRINNEQYF
>TRBV3-1|.|TRBD2|TRBJ2-2
TGTGCCAGCAGCCAACCGGGAGGTACCGGGGAGCTGTTTTTT
CASSQPGGTGELFF
>TRBV20-1|many|TRBD1|TRBJ1-2
TGCAGTGTTAGCCACCGGGACAGGGACTTTAACTATGGCTACACCTTC
CSVSHRDRDFNYGYTF
>TRBV6-4|many|TRBD2|TRBJ2-2
TGTGCCAGCCAACTAGCGGCGAACACCGGGGAGCTGTTTTTT
CASQLAANTGELFF
>TRBV6-1|many|TRBD1|TRBJ2-1
TGTGCCAGCAGTGAGGACAGGGGCTACAATGAGCAGTTCTTC
CASSEDRGYNEQFF
>TRBV5-4|many|.|TRBJ1-3
TGTGCCAGCAGACCTTGGAGCTCTGGAAACACCATATATTTT
CASRPWSSGNTIYF
>TRBV28|.|.|TRBJ1-2
TGTGCCAGCAGAAGCCAGGGTGTAAATTTAGGTGGCTACACCTTC
CASRSQGVNLGGYTF
>TRBV4-3|many|.|TRBJ1-6
TGCGCCAGCAGCCAAGAATACCTTAGGACAGAACCAAATTCACCCCTCCACTTT
CASSQEYLRTEPNSPLHF
>TRBV7-2|.|TRBD1|TRBJ1-2
TGTGCCAGCAGCTCGACGGGACAGAGGATCGGCTACACCTTC
CASSSTGQRIGYTF
>TRBV5-5|.|.|TRBJ1-5
TGTGCCAGCAGCTTGGTGGGGGCCCTGGGCAATCAGCCCCAGCATTTT
CASSLVGALGNQPQHF
>TRBV7-2|.|.|TRBJ1-2
TGTGCCAGCAGCTCCGTACGGAACTATGGCTACACCTTC
CASSSVRNYGYTF
>TRBV7-3|.|.|TRBJ1-2
TGTGCCAGCAGCTCAAATAGGGCGGGAACTTATGGCTACACCTTC
CASSSNRAGTYGYTF
>TRBV6-6|many|.|TRBJ2-6
TGTGCCAGCAGTCCTCGGCAGGCCGTGGCGGGGGCCAACGTCCTGACTTTC
CASSPRQAVAGANVLTF
>TRBV3-1|many|.|TRBJ2-5
TGTGCCAGCAGCCAGGGGGGGGCCAGAGAGACCCAGTACTTC
CASSQGGARETQYF
>TRBV10-1|many|TRBD1|TRBJ1-6
TGCGCCAGCATGAGGGGACAGAGCTCCTATAATTCACCCCTCCACTTT
CASMRGQSSYNSPLHF
>TRBV6-1|few|TRBD1|TRBJ2-2
TGTGCCAGCATTCCTTGGACAGGGACGGACACCGGGGAGCTGTTTTTT
CASIPWTGTDTGELFF
>TRBV24-1|.|.|TRBJ2-1
TGTGCCACCAGTGATTGGACGGGGGACAATGATCAGTTCTTC
CATSDWTGDNDQFF
>TRBV6-1|.|.|TRBJ2-7
TGTGCCAGCAGTCAGCTACAGACGGCCTCCTACGAGCAGTACTTC
CASSQLQTASYEQYF
>TRBV24-1|.|.|TRBJ2-3
TGTGCCACCCCCACCGGGACGCCAGGACCCACAGATACGCAGTATTTT
CATPTGTPGPTDTQYF
>TRBV19|many|.|TRBJ2-3
TGTGCCAGTAGTTCAGGGGAGGGCGCAATTTTAGATACGCAGTATTTT
CASSSGEGAILDTQYF
>TRBV5-8|many|TRBD1|TRBJ1-3
TGTGCCAGCAGCCACCGGGACAGGAGCTCTGGAAACACCATATATTTT
CASSHRDRSSGNTIYF
>TRBV28|.|.|TRBJ1-2
TGTGCCAGCGAGGGGGATCCCTATGTGAAGGGCTACACCTTC
CASEGDPYVKGYTF
>TRBV19|once|.|TRBJ1-2
TGTGCCAGTAGTACACCCAACAAGGCGGGCTACACCTTC
CASSTPNKAGYTF
>TRBV2|many|TRBD1|TRBJ2-1
TGTGCCAGCAGCGACCCGGGACAGATGGTGGATGAGCAGTTCTTC
CASSDPGQMVDEQFF
>TRBV5-1|many|.|TRBJ2-5
TGCGCCAGCAGCCCCCCGGGGGCTATGGAGACCCAGTACTTC
CASSPPGAMETQYF
>TRBV11-2|many|.|TRBJ2-5
TGTGCCAGCAGCTTACTCGGGGCGCATGAGACCCAGTACTTC
CASSLLGAHETQYF
>TRBV7-9|.|.|TRBJ2-7
TGTGCCAGCAGCCGCGGACGGACTTACTCCTACGAGCAGCACTTC
CASSRGRTYSYEQHF
>TRBV20-1|.|.|TRBJ2-7
TGCAGTGCTAGAAAAACCTACGAGCAGTCCTTC
CSARKTYEQSF
>TRBV11-2|many|.|TRBJ2-2
TGTGCCAGCAGCTTACTCGGGGTGAACACCGGGGAGCTGTTTTTT
CASSLLGVNTGELFF
>TRBV15|.|TRBD1|TRBJ1-6
TGTGCCACCAGCAGCCCGGACAGGGGTGATTCACCCCTCCACTTT
CATSSPDRGDSPLHF
>TRBV13|few|TRBD2|TRBJ2-1
TGTGCCAGCAGCTTATATGGGGGGGGGGAACCAGAGCAGTTCTTC
CASSLYGGGEPEQFF
>TRBV6-1|.|.|TRBJ2-7
TGTGCCAGCAGTGAAAACGGGGGATTGGGCTACGAGCAGTACTTC
CASSENGGLGYEQYF
>TRBV4-3|many|.|TRBJ2-7
TGCGCCAGCAGCCAAGATGCGGCAGGCAGCTCCTACGAGCAGTACTTC
CASSQDAAGSSYEQYF
>TRBV4-3|many|.|TRBJ1-3
TGCGCCAGCAGCCCCGCGGGGTCCACTGGAAACACCATATATTTT
CASSPAGSTGNTIYF
>TRBV7-2|.|.|TRBJ2-3
TGTGCCAGCAGCTCCAGGGATAGTTCAACAGATACGCAGTATTTT
CASSSRDSSTDTQYF
>TRBV18|many|.|TRBJ2-2
TGTGCCAGCTCACCAAACAGGGTAACCGGGGAGCTGTTTTTT
CASSPNRVTGELFF